A single sample gave rise to the 3 T cell receptor beta chains below, sequenced in a study of shared clonotypes between healthy human individuals. Clones were read by immunoSEQ multiplex PCR, and TCRdb kept only the in-frame ones, dropping some. This table holds 2 million to 3 million clones, over 85% found once. Sequencing input: naive CD4+ T cells sorted from blood. Stated subset: CD45RA+ positively selected. The receptors come from a man aged 18-30 years in good health.

This sequence joins TRBV9 and TRBJ2-7; D remains unclear. With 0 bases removed from V and 6 bases from J, the gap between germline ends came to 7 bases. The CDR3 has 12 amino acids. The V gene's germline CDR1 is SGDLS and CDR2 YYNGEE. CDR3: CASSVVEGEQYF. The CDR3 nucleotides read TGTGCCAGCAGCGTAGTTGAAGGCGAGCAGTACTTC.

The rearrangement links TRBV5-1 to TRBJ1-4; 8 nucleotides match TRBD1. V shed 0 bases and J 3 bases; nucleotides not matched to a gene: 4. Germline values: CDR1 SGHRS, CDR2 YFSETQ. The CDR3 is 16 amino acids. CDR3 protein: CASSLDAGGSNEKLFF. In nucleotides, the CDR3 is TGCGCCAGCAGCTTGGACGCAGGGGGCTCTAATGAAAAACTGTTTTTT.

CDR3 loop: CASRPTGADEKLFF. The CDR3 DNA sequence: TGTGCCAGCAGACCGACAGGGGCGGATGAAAAACTGTTTTTT. This chain connects TRBV5-6 to TRBJ1-4, with 8 bases that match TRBD1. CDR1 is SGHDT and CDR2 is YYEEEE in the germline V gene. V gave up 5 bases and J gave up 6 bases; unmatched junction bases: 6. The CDR3 length is 14 residues.